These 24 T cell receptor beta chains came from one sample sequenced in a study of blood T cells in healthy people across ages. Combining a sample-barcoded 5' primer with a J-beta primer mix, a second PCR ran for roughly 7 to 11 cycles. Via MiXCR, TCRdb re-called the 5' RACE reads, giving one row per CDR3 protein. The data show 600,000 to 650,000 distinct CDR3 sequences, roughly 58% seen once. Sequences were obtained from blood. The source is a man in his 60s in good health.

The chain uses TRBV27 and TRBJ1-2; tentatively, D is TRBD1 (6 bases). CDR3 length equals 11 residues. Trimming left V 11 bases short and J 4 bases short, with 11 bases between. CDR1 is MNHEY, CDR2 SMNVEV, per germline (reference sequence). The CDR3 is CADRGGYGYTF. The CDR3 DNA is TGTGCCGACCGAGGGGGCTATGGCTACACCTTC.

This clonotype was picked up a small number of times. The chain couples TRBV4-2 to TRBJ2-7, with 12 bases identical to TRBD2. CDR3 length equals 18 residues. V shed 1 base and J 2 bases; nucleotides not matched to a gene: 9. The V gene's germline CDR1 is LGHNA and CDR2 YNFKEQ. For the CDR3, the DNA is TGTGCCAGCAGCCAAGGCAAGACTAGCGGGGGCCGAACCTACGAGCAGTACTTC. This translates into CASSQGKTSGGRTYEQYF.

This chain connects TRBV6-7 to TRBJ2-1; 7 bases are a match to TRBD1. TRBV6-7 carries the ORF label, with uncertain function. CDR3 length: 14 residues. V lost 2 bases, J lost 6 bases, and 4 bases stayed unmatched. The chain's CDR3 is CASSYGTGANEQFF. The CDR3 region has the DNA TGTGCCAGCAGTTACGGAACAGGGGCCAATGAGCAGTTCTTC.

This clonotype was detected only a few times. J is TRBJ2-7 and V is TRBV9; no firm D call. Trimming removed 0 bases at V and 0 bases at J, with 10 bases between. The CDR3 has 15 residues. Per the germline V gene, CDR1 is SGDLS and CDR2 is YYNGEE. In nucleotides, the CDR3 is TGTGCCAGCAGCGTAGGTGTTGGATCCTCCTACGAGCAGTACTTC. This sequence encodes CASSVGVGSSYEQYF. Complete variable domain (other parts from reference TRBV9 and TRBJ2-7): DSGVTQTPKHLITATGQRVTLRCSPRSGDLSVYWYQQSLDQGLQFLIQYYNGEERAKGNILERFSAQQFPDLHSELNLSSLELGDSALYFCASSVGVGSSYEQYFGPGTRLTVT.

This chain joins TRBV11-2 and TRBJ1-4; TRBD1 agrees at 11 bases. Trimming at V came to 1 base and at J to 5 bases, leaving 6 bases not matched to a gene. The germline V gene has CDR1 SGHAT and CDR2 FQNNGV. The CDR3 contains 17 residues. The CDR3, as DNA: TGTGCCAGCAGCTTAGTTGGGACAGGGGGAAAGAATGAAAAACTGTTTTTT. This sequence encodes CASSLVGTGGKNEKLFF.

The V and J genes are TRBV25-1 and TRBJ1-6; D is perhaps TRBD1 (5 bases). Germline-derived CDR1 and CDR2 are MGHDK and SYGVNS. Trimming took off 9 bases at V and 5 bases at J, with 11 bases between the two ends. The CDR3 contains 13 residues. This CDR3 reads CASPGPHNSPLHF. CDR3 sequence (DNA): TGTGCCAGTCCGGGACCTCATAATTCACCCCTCCACTTT.

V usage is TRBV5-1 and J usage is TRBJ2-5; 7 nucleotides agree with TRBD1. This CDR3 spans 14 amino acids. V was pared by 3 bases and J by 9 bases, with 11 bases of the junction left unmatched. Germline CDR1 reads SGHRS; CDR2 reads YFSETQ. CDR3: CASSSRQGEEAQYF. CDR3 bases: TGCGCCAGCAGCTCTCGACAGGGTGAGGAGGCCCAGTACTTC.

This CDR3 is CASSERRAAQETQYF. CDR3 DNA: TGTGCCAGCAGTGAAAGAAGGGCAGCCCAAGAGACCCAGTACTTC. The J gene is TRBJ2-5, the V gene TRBV2; D is uncertain. Germline V gives CDR1 SNHLY, CDR2 FYNNEI. V was shortened by 2 bases and J by 1 base, with 11 bases between the two germline ends. The CDR3 has 15 residues.

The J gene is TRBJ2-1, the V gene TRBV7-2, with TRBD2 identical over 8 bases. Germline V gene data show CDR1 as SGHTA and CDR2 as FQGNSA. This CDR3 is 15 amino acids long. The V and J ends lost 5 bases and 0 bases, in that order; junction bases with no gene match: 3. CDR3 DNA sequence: TGTGCCAGCAGCGTTAGCGGGGCCTCCTACAATGAGCAGTTCTTC. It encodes CASSVSGASYNEQFF.

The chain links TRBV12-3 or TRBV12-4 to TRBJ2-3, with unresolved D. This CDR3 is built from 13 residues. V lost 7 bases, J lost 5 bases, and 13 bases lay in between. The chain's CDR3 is CASNRFHIDTQYF. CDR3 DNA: TGTGCCAGCAACCGGTTCCACATAGATACGCAGTATTTT.

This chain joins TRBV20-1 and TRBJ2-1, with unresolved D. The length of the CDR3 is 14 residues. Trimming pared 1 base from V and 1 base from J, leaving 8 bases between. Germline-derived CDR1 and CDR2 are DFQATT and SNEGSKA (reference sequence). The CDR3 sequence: CSARGANSYNEQFF. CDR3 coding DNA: TGCAGTGCTAGAGGGGCTAATTCCTACAATGAGCAGTTCTTC.

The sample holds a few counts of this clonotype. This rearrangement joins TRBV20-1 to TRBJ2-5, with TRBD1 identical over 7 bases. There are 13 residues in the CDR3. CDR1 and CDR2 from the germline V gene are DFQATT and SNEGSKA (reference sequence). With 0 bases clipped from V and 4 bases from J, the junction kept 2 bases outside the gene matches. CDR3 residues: CSARETGRETQYF. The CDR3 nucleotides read TGCAGTGCTAGAGAGACAGGGAGAGAGACCCAGTACTTC.

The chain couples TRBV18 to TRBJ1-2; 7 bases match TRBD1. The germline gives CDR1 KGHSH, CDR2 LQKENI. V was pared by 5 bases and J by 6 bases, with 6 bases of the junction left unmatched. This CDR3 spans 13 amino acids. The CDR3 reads CASSSGTDNGYTF. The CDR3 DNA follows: TGTGCCAGCTCATCCGGGACAGATAATGGCTACACCTTC.

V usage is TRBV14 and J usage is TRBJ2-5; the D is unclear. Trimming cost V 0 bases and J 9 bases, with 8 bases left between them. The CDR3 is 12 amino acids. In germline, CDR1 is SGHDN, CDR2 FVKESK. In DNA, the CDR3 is TGTGCCAGCAGCCAAGATTCGGTAGCCCAGTACTTC. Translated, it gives CASSQDSVAQYF.

In DNA, the CDR3 is TGTGCCAGCAGCTCTACGGGACAGGGCCGGCATCAGCCCCAGCATTTT. It is translated as CASSSTGQGRHQPQHF. This chain links TRBV7-8 with TRBJ1-5; 9 nucleotides agree with TRBD1. The CDR3 is made up of 16 amino acids. Germline V gene sequence: CDR1 SGHVS, CDR2 FQNEAQ. After removal of 4 bases from V and 5 bases from J, the junction contained 9 bases not matched to a gene.

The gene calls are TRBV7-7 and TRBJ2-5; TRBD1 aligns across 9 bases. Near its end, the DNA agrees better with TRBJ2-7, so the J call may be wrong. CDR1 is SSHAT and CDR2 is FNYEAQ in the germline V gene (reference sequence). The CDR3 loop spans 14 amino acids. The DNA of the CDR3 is TGTGCCAGCAGCACCCGGGACAGGGAATACGAGCAGTACTTC. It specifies CASSTRDREYEQYF.

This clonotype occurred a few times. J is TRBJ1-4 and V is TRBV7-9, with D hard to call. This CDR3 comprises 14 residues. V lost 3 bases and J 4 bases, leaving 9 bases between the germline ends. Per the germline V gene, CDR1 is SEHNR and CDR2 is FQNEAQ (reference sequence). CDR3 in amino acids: CASSLMTDNEKLFF. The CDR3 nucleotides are TGTGCCAGCAGCTTGATGACGGATAATGAAAAACTGTTTTTT.

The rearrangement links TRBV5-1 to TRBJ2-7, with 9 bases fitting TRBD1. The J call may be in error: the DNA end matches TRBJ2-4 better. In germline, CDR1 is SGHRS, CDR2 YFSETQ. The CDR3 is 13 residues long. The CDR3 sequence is CASSDDRGNIQYF. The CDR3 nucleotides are TGCGCCAGCAGCGACGACAGGGGGAACATTCAGTACTTC.

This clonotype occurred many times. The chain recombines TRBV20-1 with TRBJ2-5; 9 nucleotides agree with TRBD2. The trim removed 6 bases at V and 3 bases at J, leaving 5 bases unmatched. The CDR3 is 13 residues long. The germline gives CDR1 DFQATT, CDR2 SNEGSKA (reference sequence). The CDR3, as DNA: TGCAGTGCAAGGCTAGCGGGGAAAGAGACCCAGTACTTC. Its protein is CSARLAGKETQYF.

The chain's CDR3 is CARGDRGHETQYF. In DNA form, the CDR3 reads TGTGCCAGAGGGGACAGGGGGCACGAGACCCAGTACTTC. The J gene is TRBJ2-5, the V gene TRBV2; TRBD1 matches 12 bases. The CDR3 consists of 13 residues. The trim removed 9 bases at V and 5 bases at J, leaving 4 bases unmatched. Germline loops: CDR1 SNHLY, CDR2 FYNNEI.

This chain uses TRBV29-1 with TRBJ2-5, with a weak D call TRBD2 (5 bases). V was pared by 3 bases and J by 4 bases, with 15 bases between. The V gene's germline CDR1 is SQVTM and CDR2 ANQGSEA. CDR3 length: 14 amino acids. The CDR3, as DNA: TGCAGCGTTGATTCGGCCCCTAGCTTAGAGACCCAGTACTTC. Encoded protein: CSVDSAPSLETQYF.

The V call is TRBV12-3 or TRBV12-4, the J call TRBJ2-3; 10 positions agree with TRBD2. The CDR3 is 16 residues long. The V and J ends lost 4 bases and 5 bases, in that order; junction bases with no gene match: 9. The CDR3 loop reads CASSWRAGGQGDTQYF. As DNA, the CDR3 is TGTGCCAGCAGTTGGCGAGCGGGGGGGCAGGGAGATACGCAGTATTTT.

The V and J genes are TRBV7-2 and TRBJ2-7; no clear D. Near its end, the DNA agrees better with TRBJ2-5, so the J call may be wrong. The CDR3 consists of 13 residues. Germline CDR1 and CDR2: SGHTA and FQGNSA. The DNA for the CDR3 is TGTGCCAGCAGTTCCGGATCATCGGAGACCCAGTACTTC. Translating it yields CASSSGSSETQYF.

CDR3 loop: CASSQVAAGVYNEQFF. The DNA for the CDR3 is TGCGCCAGCAGCCAAGTAGCTGCAGGGGTCTACAATGAGCAGTTCTTC. The chain carries TRBV4-3 and TRBJ2-1; perhaps TRBD1 as D (6 bases). Germline V gene sequence: CDR1 LGHNA, CDR2 YSLEER. This CDR3 has 16 amino acids. The V gene lost 1 base and the J gene lost 3 bases, with 13 bases spanning the gap.